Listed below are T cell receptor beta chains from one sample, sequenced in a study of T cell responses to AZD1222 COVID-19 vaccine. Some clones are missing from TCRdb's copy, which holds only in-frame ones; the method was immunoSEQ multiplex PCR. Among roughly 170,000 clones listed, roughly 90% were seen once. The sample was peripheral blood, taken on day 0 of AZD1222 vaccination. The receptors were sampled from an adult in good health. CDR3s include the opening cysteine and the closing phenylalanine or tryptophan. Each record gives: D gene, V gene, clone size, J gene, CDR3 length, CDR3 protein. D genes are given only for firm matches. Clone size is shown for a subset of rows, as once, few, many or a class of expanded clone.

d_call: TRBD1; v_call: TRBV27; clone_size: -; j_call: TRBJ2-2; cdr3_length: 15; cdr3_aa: CASSLGGQGAGELFF
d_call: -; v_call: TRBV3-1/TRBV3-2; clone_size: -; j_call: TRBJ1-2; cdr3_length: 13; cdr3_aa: CASSPLRKVGYTF
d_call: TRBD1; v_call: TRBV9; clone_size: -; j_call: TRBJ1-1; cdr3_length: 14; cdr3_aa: CASNTRQGDTEAFF
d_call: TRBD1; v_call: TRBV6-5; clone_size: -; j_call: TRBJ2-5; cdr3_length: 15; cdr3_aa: CASSRVGQGWETQYF
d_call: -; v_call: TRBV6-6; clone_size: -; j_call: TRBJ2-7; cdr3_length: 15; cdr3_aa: CASSLYGTVSYEQYF
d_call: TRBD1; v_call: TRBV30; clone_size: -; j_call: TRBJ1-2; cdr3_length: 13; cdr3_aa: CAGTVIYNYGYTF
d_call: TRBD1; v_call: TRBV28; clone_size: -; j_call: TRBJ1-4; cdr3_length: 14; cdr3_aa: CASNLAGGNEKLFF
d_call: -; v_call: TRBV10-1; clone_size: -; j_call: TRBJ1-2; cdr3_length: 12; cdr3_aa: CASSGDSYGYTF
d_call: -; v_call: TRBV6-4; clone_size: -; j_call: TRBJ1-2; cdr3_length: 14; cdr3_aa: CASKPGATNYGYTF
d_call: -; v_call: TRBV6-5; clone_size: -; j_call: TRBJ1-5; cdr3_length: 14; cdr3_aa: CASSPTGFNQPQHF
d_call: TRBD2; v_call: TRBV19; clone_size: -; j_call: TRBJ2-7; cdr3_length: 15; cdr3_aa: CASSPAGAGGHEQYF
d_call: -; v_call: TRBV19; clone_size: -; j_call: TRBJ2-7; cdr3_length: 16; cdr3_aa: CASSPTGHPGVYEQYF
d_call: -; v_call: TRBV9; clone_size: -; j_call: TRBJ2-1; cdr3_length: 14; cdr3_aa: CASSVGQIYGEQFF
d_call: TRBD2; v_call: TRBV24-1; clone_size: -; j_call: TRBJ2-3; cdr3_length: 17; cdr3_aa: CATSDAISGRGTDTQYF
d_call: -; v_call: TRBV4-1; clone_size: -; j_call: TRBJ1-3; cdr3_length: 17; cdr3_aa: CASSQEGLQGTGNTIYF
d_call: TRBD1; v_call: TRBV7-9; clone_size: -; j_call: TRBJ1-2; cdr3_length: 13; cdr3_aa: CASSRIQGEGYTF
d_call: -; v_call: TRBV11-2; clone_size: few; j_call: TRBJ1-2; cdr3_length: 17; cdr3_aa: CASSPHNPGGRSYGYTF
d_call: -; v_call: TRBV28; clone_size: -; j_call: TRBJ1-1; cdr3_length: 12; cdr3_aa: CASSRRGDEAFF
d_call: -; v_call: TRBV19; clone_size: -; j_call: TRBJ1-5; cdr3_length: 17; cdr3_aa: CASSTGSGGYSNQPQHF
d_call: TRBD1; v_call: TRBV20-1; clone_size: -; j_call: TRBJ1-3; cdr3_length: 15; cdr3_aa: CSASDRGNSGNTIYF
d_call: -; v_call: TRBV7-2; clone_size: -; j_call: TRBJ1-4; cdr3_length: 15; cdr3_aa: CASSLASATNEKLFF
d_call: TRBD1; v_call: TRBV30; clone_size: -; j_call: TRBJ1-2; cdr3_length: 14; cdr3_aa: CAWEAGTGAPGYTF
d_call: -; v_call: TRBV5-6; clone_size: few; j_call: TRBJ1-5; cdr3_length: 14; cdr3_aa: CASSLGAVNQPQHF
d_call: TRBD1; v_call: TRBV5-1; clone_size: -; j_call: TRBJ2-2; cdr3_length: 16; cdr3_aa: CASSSDRVRNTGELFF
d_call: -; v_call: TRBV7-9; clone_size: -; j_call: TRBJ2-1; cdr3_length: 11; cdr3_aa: CASSDLGGQFF
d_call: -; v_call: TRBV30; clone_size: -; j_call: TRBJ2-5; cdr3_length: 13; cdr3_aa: CAWRKGGPETQYF
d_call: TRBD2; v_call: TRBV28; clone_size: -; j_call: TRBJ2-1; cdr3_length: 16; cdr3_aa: CASSLRGGLSYNEQFF
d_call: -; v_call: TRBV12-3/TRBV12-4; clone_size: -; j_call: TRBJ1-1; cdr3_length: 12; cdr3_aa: CASSFQGFEAFF
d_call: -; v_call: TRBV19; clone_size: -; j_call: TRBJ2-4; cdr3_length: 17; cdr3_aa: CASSSPPGVIAKNIQYF
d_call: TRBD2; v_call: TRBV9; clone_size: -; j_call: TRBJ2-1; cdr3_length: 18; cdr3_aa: CASSVDRTSGGAYNEQFF
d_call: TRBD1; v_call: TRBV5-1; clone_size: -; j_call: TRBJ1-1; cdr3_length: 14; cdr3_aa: CASSSPTGGSEAFF
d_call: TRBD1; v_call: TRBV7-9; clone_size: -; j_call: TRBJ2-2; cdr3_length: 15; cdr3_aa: CASSLGTGPPGELFF
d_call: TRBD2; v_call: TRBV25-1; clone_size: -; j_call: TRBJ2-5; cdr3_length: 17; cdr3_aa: CASSGIPGLAGVETQYF
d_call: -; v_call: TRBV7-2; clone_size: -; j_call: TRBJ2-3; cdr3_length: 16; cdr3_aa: CASSLASGPGTDTQYF
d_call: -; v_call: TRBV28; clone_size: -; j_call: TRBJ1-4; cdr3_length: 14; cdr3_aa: CASSLGGSNEKLFF
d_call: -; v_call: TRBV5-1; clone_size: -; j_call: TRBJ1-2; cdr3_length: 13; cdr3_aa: CASSLGLGNGYTF
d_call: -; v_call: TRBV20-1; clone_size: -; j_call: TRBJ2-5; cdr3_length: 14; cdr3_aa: CSASDTGAGSSQYF
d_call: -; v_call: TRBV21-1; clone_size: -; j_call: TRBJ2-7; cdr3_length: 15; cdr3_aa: CASSTLAGGQYEQYF
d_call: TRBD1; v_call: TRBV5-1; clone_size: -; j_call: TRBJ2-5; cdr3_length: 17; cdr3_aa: CASSSTGTGRRGETQYF
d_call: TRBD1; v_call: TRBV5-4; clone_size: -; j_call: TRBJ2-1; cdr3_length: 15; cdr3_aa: CASQEGQGIYNEQFF
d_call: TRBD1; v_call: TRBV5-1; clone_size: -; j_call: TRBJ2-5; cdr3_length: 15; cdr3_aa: CASSLAGTGRETQYF
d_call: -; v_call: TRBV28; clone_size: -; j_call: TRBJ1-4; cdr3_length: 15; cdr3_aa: CASSPVLAYNEKLFF
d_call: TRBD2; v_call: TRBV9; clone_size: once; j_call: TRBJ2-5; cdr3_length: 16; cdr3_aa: CASSVSGLAGAETQYF
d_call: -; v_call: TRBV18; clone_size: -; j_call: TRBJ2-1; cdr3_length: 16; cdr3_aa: CASSPGGNRANNEQFF
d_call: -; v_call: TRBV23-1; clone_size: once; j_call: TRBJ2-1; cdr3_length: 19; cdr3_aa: CASSPPRRGGGFDNNEQFF
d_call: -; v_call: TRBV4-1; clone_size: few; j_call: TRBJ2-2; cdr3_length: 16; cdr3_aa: CASSQTPRVESGELFF